This T cell receptor beta chain came from a study of blood T cells in healthy people across ages. Each sample had at least 7 million PBMCs isolated. V lost 3 bases, J lost 0 bases, and 9 bases lay in between. This CDR3 comprises 14 residues. Germline V gene data show CDR1 as SGDLS and CDR2 as YYNGEE. Sample-barcoded 5' priming and a J-beta primer mix drove a second PCR of roughly 6 to 12 cycles. Using its own MiXCR run on the 5' RACE reads, TCRdb lists one record per CDR3 protein. The sample has 1.5 million to 2 million distinct CDR3 sequences; under 30% are singletons. This clonotype was seen only a few times.

The sequence was collected from a woman in her 30s in good health. V usage is TRBV9 and J usage is TRBJ1-2, with D uncertain. Sequencing input: blood. In nucleotides, the CDR3 is TGTGCCAGCAGCGCGGGAGGGACTAACTATGGCTACACCTTC. Amino acids: CASSAGGTNYGYTF.